These T cell receptor beta chains were read from a single sample in a study of OX40 agonist ivuxolimab in advanced cancers. Measured with immunoSEQ multiplex PCR; TCRdb has only the in-frame clones, and not every one. The sample consists of some 66,000 clones, 85% of them appearing once. The material was CD4+ or CD8+ T cells sorted from blood, obtained in a trial of the OX40 agonist ivuxolimab. The receptors were sampled from an adult with an advanced solid tumor such as melanoma, head and neck, liver or kidney cancer. The CDR3 runs from the conserved cysteine through the conserved F or W. D genes are given only for firm matches. Clone size is shown for a subset of rows, as once, few, many or a class of expanded clone.

size: NA
V: TRBV13
D: TRBD1
J: TRBJ1-1
CDR3: CASSLTYQTGGRGNTEAFF
DNA: TGTGCCAGCAGCTTGACCTACCAGACAGGGGGCAGGGGTAACACTGAAGCTTTCTTT

size: NA
V: TRBV30
D: TRBD1
J: TRBJ1-5
CDR3: CAWSVQGDQPQHF
DNA: TGTGCCTGGAGTGTACAGGGGGACCAGCCCCAGCATTTT

size: NA
V: TRBV19
D: NA
J: TRBJ1-1
CDR3: CASSTIGQLNTEAFF
DNA: TGTGCCAGTAGTACCATCGGACAGCTGAACACTGAAGCTTTCTTT

size: NA
V: TRBV5-4
D: NA
J: TRBJ2-7
CDR3: CASSQRVGSEQYF
DNA: TGTGCCAGCAGCCAACGAGTGGGAAGCGAGCAGTACTTC

size: once
V: TRBV30
D: TRBD1
J: TRBJ1-1
CDR3: CACSGGIGNTEAFF
DNA: TGTGCCTGTTCAGGGGGAATTGGGAACACTGAAGCTTTCTTT

size: NA
V: TRBV25-1
D: NA
J: TRBJ2-1
CDR3: CASSDHFGVSSYNEQFF
DNA: TGTGCCAGCAGTGATCATTTTGGGGTCAGCTCCTACAATGAGCAGTTCTTC

size: NA
V: TRBV7-2
D: NA
J: TRBJ2-7
CDR3: CASSFRDNYEQYF
DNA: TGTGCCAGCAGCTTCCGGGACAACTACGAGCAGTACTTC

size: NA
V: TRBV5-5
D: NA
J: TRBJ1-2
CDR3: CASSVLGQTTYGYTF
DNA: TGTGCCAGCAGCGTGCTAGGTCAGACTACGTATGGCTACACCTTC

size: NA
V: TRBV5-6
D: NA
J: TRBJ2-3
CDR3: CASSYGTRETDTQYF
DNA: TGTGCCAGCAGCTATGGGACTCGGGAAACAGATACGCAGTATTTT

size: NA
V: TRBV2
D: TRBD1
J: TRBJ1-5
CDR3: CASSDATGYQPQHF
DNA: TGTGCCAGCAGTGATGCGACAGGGTATCAGCCCCAGCATTTT

size: NA
V: TRBV5-4
D: NA
J: TRBJ1-2
CDR3: CASSRETGQTNYGYTF
DNA: TGTGCCAGCAGCCGGGAAACGGGACAAACCAACTATGGCTACACCTTC

size: NA
V: TRBV12-2
D: NA
J: TRBJ2-3
CDR3: CASRRTGTGDCTDTQYF
DNA: TGTGCAAGTCGCCGAACCGGGACAGGGGATTGCACAGATACGCAGTATTTT

size: NA
V: TRBV6-6
D: NA
J: TRBJ2-1
CDR3: CASSYGELYNEQFF
DNA: TGTGCCAGCAGTTACGGGGAGCTCTACAATGAGCAGTTCTTC

size: NA
V: TRBV2
D: NA
J: TRBJ2-5
CDR3: CASSGTAEETQYF
DNA: TGTGCCAGCAGTGGGACGGCTGAAGAGACCCAGTACTTC

size: once
V: TRBV6-5
D: NA
J: TRBJ2-1
CDR3: CASSYGGNSYNEQFF
DNA: TGTGCCAGCAGTTACGGGGGGAACTCCTACAATGAGCAGTTCTTC

size: NA
V: TRBV11-2
D: NA
J: TRBJ2-1
CDR3: CASSFLAMEQFF
DNA: TGTGCCAGCAGCTTCCTTGCCATGGAGCAGTTCTTC

size: NA
V: TRBV6-5
D: TRBD2
J: TRBJ2-1
CDR3: CASSWRGRGTNEQFF
DNA: TGTGCCAGCAGTTGGAGAGGGAGGGGCACCAATGAGCAGTTCTTC

size: NA
V: TRBV18
D: NA
J: TRBJ2-7
CDR3: CASSPPGSYEQYF
DNA: TGTGCCAGCTCACCACCGGGGTCCTACGAGCAGTACTTC

size: NA
V: TRBV30
D: NA
J: TRBJ1-2
CDR3: CVYRDDYGYTF
DNA: TGTGTTTACAGGGATGACTATGGCTACACCTTC

size: NA
V: TRBV5-1
D: TRBD1
J: TRBJ1-6
CDR3: CASSPGDSRSSPLHF
DNA: TGCGCCAGCAGCCCGGGGGACAGCCGTTCTTCACCCCTCCACTTT

size: NA
V: TRBV6-5
D: NA
J: TRBJ2-7
CDR3: CASSYSRVGEQYF
DNA: TGTGCCAGCAGTTACTCAAGGGTTGGCGAGCAGTACTTC

size: NA
V: TRBV2
D: NA
J: TRBJ2-7
CDR3: CASTPQSGSYEQYF
DNA: TGTGCCAGCACCCCTCAAAGCGGATCCTACGAGCAGTACTTC

size: NA
V: TRBV19
D: TRBD1
J: TRBJ2-5
CDR3: CASSIGRTGGSETQYF
DNA: TGTGCCAGTAGTATCGGCAGGACAGGGGGTTCAGAGACCCAGTACTTC

size: NA
V: TRBV5-1
D: NA
J: TRBJ2-7
CDR3: CASSLGGLGSGEQYF
DNA: TGCGCCAGCAGCTTGGGTGGTTTAGGGTCGGGTGAGCAGTACTTC

size: NA
V: TRBV15
D: NA
J: TRBJ1-4
CDR3: CATSRGASEKLFF
DNA: TGTGCCACCAGCAGAGGGGCTAGTGAAAAACTGTTTTTT

size: NA
V: TRBV11-2
D: NA
J: TRBJ1-2
CDR3: CASSLGGSFGYGYTF
DNA: TGTGCCAGCAGCTTAGGTGGCAGCTTCGGCTATGGCTACACCTTC

size: NA
V: TRBV18
D: NA
J: TRBJ1-6
CDR3: CASSRLRGDNSPLHF
DNA: TGTGCCAGCTCACGCCTAAGGGGAGATAATTCACCCCTCCACTTT

size: once
V: TRBV2
D: TRBD1
J: TRBJ1-5
CDR3: CASSYLDRGGQPQHF
DNA: TGTGCCAGCAGTTATCTGGACAGGGGAGGTCAGCCCCAGCATTTT

size: NA
V: TRBV5-1
D: NA
J: TRBJ2-7
CDR3: CASSSIQGTYEQYF
DNA: TGCGCCAGCAGCTCGATACAGGGTACCTACGAGCAGTACTTC

size: once
V: TRBV7-8
D: NA
J: TRBJ1-5
CDR3: CASSLFRQGTNQPQHF
DNA: TGTGCCAGCAGCTTATTCCGGCAGGGGACCAATCAGCCCCAGCATTTT

size: NA
V: TRBV6-6
D: NA
J: TRBJ2-1
CDR3: CASSPPGRTNEQFF
DNA: TGTGCCAGCAGTCCCCCGGGGCGAACCAATGAGCAGTTCTTC

size: NA
V: TRBV9
D: TRBD2
J: TRBJ2-5
CDR3: CAGSALAGGMETQYF
DNA: TGTGCCGGCAGCGCGCTAGCGGGGGGGATGGAGACCCAGTACTTC

size: NA
V: TRBV30
D: NA
J: TRBJ1-6
CDR3: CAWSPDPQGFLTYRSPLHF
DNA: TGTGCCTGGAGTCCGGATCCCCAGGGATTCTTGACCTATCGGTCACCCCTCCACTTT

size: NA
V: TRBV5-1
D: NA
J: TRBJ2-5
CDR3: CASSLGAKGGETQYF
DNA: TGCGCCAGCAGCTTGGGAGCAAAGGGGGGGGAGACCCAGTACTTC

size: NA
V: TRBV7-2
D: NA
J: TRBJ2-1
CDR3: CASSLKVSAEGGEQFF
DNA: TGTGCCAGCAGCTTAAAAGTTTCGGCCGAGGGCGGTGAGCAGTTCTTC

size: NA
V: TRBV10-3
D: NA
J: TRBJ1-2
CDR3: CAISESTGLNYGYTF
DNA: TGTGCCATCAGTGAGTCAACAGGGCTCAACTATGGCTACACCTTC

size: NA
V: TRBV2
D: NA
J: TRBJ1-5
CDR3: CASSEGQIRQPQHF
DNA: TGTGCCAGCAGTGAAGGACAGATCAGGCAGCCCCAGCATTTT

size: NA
V: TRBV11-3
D: TRBD1
J: TRBJ2-1
CDR3: CASSPRTGGGNEQFF
DNA: TGTGCCAGCAGCCCCCGGACAGGGGGAGGCAATGAGCAGTTCTTC

size: NA
V: TRBV28
D: NA
J: TRBJ1-3
CDR3: CASSTHGGMPGNTIYF
DNA: TGTGCCAGCAGCACTCACGGGGGGATGCCTGGAAACACCATATATTTT

size: NA
V: TRBV28
D: NA
J: TRBJ1-2
CDR3: CASSPGSVRYGYTF
DNA: TGTGCCAGCAGTCCGGGCTCAGTTCGGTATGGCTACACCTTC

size: NA
V: TRBV6-6
D: TRBD1
J: TRBJ1-3
CDR3: CASSFGTAKGNTIYF
DNA: TGTGCCAGCAGTTTTGGGACAGCTAAAGGAAACACCATATATTTT

size: once
V: TRBV20-1
D: NA
J: TRBJ1-2
CDR3: CSASEIYGYTF
DNA: TGCAGTGCCTCCGAGATTTATGGCTACACCTTC

size: NA
V: TRBV9
D: TRBD1
J: TRBJ2-5
CDR3: CASSSDDRVQETQYF
DNA: TGTGCCAGCAGCTCAGACGACAGGGTACAAGAGACCCAGTACTTC

size: NA
V: TRBV19
D: NA
J: TRBJ2-3
CDR3: CASSSIRGQGDTQYF
DNA: TGTGCCAGTAGTTCCATTAGAGGGCAGGGAGATACGCAGTATTTT

size: NA
V: TRBV5-1
D: NA
J: TRBJ2-3
CDR3: CASSPRSGLTDTQYF
DNA: TGCGCCAGCAGCCCACGAAGCGGGCTTACAGATACGCAGTATTTT

size: NA
V: TRBV5-1
D: NA
J: TRBJ2-5
CDR3: CASSSLAEETQYF
DNA: TGCGCCAGCAGCTCATTAGCGGAAGAGACCCAGTACTTC

size: NA
V: TRBV11-3
D: NA
J: TRBJ2-5
CDR3: CASSGGAQETQYF
DNA: TGTGCCAGCAGCGGGGGGGCCCAAGAGACCCAGTACTTC

size: NA
V: TRBV6-5
D: NA
J: TRBJ2-1
CDR3: CASNAVEGRVNEQFF
DNA: TGTGCCAGCAACGCGGTTGAAGGGCGCGTGAATGAGCAGTTCTTC

size: medium-sized
V: TRBV21-1
D: NA
J: TRBJ1-6
CDR3: CASSKTARGLSPLHF
DNA: TGTGCCAGCAGCAAAACAGCCAGGGGGCTTTCACCCCTCCACTTT

size: few
V: TRBV6-1
D: NA
J: TRBJ2-5
CDR3: CASSAETKETQYF
DNA: TGTGCCAGCAGTGCGGAGACGAAGGAGACCCAGTACTTC